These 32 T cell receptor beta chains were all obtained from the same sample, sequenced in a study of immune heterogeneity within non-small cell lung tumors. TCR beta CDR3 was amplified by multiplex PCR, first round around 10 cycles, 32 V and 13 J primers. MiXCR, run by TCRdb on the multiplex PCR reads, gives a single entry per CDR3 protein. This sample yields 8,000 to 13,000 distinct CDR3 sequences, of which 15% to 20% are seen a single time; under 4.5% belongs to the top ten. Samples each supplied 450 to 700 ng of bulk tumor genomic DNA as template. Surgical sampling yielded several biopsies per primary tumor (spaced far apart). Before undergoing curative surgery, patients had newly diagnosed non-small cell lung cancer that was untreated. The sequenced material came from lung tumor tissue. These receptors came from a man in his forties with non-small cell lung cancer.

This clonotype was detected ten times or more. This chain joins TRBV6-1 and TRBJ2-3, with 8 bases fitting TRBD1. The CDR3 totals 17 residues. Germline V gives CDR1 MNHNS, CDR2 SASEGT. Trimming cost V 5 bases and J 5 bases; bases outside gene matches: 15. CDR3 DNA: TGTGCCAGCAGTAAAACAAAAACAGGGGGAGCGGGAGATACGCAGTATTTT. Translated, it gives CASSKTKTGGAGDTQYF.

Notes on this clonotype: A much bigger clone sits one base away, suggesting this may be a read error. The CDR3 region has the DNA TGCAGTCCTTTTTGGAATGATCAGTTCTTC. As protein: CSPFWNDQFF. This sequence joins TRBV20-1 and TRBJ2-1; D uncertain. The CDR3 totals 10 residues. Germline CDR1 is DFQATT and CDR2 is SNEGSKA (reference sequence).

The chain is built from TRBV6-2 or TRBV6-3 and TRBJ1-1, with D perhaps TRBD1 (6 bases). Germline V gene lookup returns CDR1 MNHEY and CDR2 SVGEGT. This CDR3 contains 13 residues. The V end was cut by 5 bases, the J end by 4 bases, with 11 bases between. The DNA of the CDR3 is TGTGCCAGCAGTGGGGGGCCTCGCACTGAAGCTTTCTTT. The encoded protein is CASSGGPRTEAFF.

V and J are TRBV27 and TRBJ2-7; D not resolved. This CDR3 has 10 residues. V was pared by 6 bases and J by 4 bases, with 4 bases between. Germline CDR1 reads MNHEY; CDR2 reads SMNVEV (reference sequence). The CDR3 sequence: CASRTYEQYV. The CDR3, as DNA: TGTGCCAGCAGAACTTACGAGCAGTACGTC.

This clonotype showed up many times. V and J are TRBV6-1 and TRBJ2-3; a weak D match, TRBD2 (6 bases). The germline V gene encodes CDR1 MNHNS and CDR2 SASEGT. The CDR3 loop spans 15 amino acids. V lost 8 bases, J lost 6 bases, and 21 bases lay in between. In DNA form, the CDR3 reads TGTGCCAGCTCATTGGACTACTCGAGGGAGGATACGCAGTATTTT. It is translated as CASSLDYSREDTQYF.

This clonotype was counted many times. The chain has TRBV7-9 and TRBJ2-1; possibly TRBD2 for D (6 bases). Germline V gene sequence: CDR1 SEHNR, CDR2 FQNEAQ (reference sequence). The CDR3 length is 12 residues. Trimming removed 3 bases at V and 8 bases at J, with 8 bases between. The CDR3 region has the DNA TGTGCCAGCAGCTTGACGGGGGATGAGCAGTTCTTC. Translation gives CASSLTGDEQFF.

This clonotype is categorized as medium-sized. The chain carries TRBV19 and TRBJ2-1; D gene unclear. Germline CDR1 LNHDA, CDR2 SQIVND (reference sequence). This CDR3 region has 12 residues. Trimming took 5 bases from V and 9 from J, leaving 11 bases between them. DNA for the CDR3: TGTGCCAGTAGTGGCCGCCGGACTGAGCAGTTCTTC. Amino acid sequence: CASSGRRTEQFF.

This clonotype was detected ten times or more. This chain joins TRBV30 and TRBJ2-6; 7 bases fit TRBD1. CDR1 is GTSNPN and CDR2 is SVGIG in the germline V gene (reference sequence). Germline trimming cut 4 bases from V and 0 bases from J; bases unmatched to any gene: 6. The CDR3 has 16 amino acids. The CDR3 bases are TGTGCCTGGACAGGGGGATTCGGCTCTGGGGCCAACGTCCTGACTTTC. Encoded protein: CAWTGGFGSGANVLTF.

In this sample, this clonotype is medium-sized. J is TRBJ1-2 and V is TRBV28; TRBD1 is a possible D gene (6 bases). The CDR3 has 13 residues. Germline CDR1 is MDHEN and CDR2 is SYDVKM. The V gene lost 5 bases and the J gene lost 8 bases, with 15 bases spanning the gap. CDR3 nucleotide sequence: TGTGCCAGCAGTCCCTGGGGGGCTCGAGGCTACACCTTC. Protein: CASSPWGARGYTF.

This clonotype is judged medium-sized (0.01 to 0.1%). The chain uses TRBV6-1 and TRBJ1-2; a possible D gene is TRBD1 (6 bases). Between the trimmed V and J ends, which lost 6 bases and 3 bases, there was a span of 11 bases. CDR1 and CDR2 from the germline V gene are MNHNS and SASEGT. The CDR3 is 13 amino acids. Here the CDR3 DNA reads TGTGCCAGCAGGGGGGACATCTACTATGGCTACACCTTC. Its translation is CASRGDIYYGYTF.

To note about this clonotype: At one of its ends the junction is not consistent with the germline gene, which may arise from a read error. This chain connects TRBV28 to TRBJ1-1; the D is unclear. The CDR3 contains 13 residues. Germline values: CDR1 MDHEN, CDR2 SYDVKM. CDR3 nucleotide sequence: TGTACCATAGCGGGCCCACTGAACACTGAAGCTTCTTTT. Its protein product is CTIAGPLNTEASF. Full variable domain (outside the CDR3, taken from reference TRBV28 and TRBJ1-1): DVKVTQSSRYLVKRTGEKVFLECVQDMDHENMFWYRQDPGLGLRLIYFSYDVKMKEKGDIPEGYSVSREKKERFSLILESASTNQTSMYLCTIAGPLNTEASFGQGTRLTVV.

For the CDR3, the DNA is TGTGCCAGCAGTCCCACGGGGGGCGCGAACGGGGAGCTGTTTTTT. Translated, it gives CASSPTGGANGELFF. V is TRBV6-1 and J is TRBJ2-2; D perhaps matches TRBD2 (7 bases). The ends were cut back, 5 bases at V and 7 bases at J, with 17 bases in the middle. The CDR3 is 15 amino acids. Germline V lookup: CDR1 MNHNS, CDR2 SASEGT.

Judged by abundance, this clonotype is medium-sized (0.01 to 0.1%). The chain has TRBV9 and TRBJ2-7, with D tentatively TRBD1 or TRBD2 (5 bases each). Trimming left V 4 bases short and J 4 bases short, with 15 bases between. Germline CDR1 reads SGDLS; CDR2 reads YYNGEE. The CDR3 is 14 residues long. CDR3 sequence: CASSPDPGPYEQYF. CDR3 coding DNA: TGTGCCAGCAGCCCGGACCCGGGACCATACGAGCAGTACTTC. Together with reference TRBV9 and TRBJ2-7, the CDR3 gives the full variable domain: DSGVTQTPKHLITATGQRVTLRCSPRSGDLSVYWYQQSLDQGLQFLIQYYNGEERAKGNILERFSAQQFPDLHSELNLSSLELGDSALYFCASSPDPGPYEQYFGPGTRLTVT.

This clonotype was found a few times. The CDR3 region has the DNA TGTGCCAGCAGCGAGGGCAGGGTCCTCACAGATACGCAGTATTTT. Residues: CASSEGRVLTDTQYF. This chain connects TRBV2 to TRBJ2-3; D is tentatively TRBD1 or TRBD2 (5 bases each). Trimming shortened V by 6 bases and J by 2 bases, and 15 bases separated the two germline ends. Germline V gene sequence: CDR1 SNHLY, CDR2 FYNNEI. The CDR3 runs to 15 residues. The full variable domain, rest sourced from reference TRBV2 and TRBJ2-3, is EPEVTQTPSHQVTQMGQEVILRCVPISNHLYFYWYRQILGQKVEFLVSFYNNEISEKSEIFDDQFSVERPDGSNFTLKIRSTKLEDSAMYFCASSEGRVLTDTQYFGPGTRLTVL.

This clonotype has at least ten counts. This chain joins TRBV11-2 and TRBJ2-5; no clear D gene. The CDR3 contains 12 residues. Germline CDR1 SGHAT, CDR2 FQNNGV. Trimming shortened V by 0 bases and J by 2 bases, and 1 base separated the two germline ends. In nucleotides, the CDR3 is TGTGCCAGCAGCTTAGATCAAGAGACCCAGTACTTC. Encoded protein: CASSLDQETQYF.

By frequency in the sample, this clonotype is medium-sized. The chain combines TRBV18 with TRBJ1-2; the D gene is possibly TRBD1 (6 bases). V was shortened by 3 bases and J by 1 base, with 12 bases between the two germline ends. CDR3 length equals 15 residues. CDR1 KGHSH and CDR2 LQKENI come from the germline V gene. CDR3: CASSPRTDFNYGYTF. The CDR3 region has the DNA TGTGCCAGCTCACCTCGGACAGATTTTAACTATGGCTACACCTTC.

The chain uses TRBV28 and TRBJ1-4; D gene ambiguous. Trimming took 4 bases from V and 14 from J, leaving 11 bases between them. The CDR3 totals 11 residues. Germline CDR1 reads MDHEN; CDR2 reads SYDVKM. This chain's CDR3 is CASSSTRGLFF. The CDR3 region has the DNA TGTGCCAGCAGTTCTACTCGTGGGCTGTTTTTT.

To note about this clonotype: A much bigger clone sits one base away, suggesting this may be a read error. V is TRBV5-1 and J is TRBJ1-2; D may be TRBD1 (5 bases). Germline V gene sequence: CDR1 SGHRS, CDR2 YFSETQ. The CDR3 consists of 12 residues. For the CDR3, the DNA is TGCGACAGCAGCTTGGAGGGGCGAGGCTACACCTTC. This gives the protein CDSSLEGRGYTF.

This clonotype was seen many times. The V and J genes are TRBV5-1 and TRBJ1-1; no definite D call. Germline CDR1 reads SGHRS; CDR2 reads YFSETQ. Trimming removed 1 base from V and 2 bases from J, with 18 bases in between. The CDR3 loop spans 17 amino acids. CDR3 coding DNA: TGCGCCAGCAGCTTGTCAAGGGTTGGGTTAAAAAACACTGAAGCTTTCTTT. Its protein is CASSLSRVGLKNTEAFF. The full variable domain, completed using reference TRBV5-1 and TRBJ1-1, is KAGVTQTPRYLIKTRGQQVTLSCSPISGHRSVSWYQQTPGQGLQFLFEYFSETQRNKGNFPGRFSGRQFSNSRSEMNVSTLELGDSALYLCASSLSRVGLKNTEAFFGQGTRLTVV.

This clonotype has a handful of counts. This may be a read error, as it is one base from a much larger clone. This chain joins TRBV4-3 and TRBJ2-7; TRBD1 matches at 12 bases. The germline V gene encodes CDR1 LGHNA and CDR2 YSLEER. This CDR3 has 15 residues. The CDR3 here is CANSQGTGGAFEQYF. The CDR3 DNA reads TGCGCCAACAGCCAAGGGACAGGGGGCGCCTTCGAGCAGTACTTC.

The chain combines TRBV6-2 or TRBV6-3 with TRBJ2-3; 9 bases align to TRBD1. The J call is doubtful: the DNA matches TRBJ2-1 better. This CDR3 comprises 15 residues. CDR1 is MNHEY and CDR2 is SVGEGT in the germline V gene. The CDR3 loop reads CASRTRDRALDEQFF. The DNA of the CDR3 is TGTGCCAGCAGGACCCGGGACAGGGCCCTCGATGAGCAGTTCTTC.

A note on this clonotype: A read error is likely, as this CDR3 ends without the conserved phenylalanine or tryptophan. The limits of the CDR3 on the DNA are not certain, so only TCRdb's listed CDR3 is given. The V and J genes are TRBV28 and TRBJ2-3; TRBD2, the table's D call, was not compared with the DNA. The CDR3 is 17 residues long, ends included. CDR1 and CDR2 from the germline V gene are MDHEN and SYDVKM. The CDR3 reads CASSLAPSRAYEQYFGP.

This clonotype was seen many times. The CDR3 reads CASSFGTSGLYEQYF. CDR3 nucleotide sequence: TGTGCCAGCAGTTTTGGTACTAGCGGACTGTACGAGCAGTACTTC. The chain links TRBV12-3 or TRBV12-4 to TRBJ2-7; 8 bases are shared with TRBD2. Trimming removed 3 bases from V and 4 bases from J; junction bases left unmatched: 8. This CDR3 comprises 15 residues.

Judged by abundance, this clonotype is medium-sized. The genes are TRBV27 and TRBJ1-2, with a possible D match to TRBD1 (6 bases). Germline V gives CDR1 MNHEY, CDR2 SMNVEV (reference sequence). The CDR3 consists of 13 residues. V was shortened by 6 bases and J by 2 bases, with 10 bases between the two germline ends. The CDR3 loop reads CASRLDRNYGYTF. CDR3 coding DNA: TGTGCCAGCAGATTAGACAGGAACTATGGCTACACCTTC.

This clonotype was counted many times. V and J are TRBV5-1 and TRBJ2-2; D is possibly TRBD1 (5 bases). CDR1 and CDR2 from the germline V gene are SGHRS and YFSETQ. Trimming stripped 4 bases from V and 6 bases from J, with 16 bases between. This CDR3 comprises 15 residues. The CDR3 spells CASSPWQGRAGELFF. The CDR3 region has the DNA TGCGCCAGCAGCCCATGGCAGGGCAGGGCCGGGGAGCTGTTTTTT.

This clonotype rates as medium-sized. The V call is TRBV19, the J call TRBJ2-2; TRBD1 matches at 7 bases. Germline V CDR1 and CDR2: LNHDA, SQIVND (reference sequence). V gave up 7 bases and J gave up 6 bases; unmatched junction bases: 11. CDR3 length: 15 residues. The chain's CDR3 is CASKRQGESAGELFF. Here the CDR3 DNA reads TGTGCCAGTAAGCGGCAGGGGGAGAGCGCCGGGGAGCTGTTTTTT.

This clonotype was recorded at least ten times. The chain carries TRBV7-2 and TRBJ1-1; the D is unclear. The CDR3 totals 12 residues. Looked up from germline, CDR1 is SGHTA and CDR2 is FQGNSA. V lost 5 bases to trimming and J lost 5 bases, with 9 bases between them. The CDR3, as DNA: TGTGCCAGCAGCCGCCCAGGAACTGAAGCTTTCTTT. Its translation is CASSRPGTEAFF.

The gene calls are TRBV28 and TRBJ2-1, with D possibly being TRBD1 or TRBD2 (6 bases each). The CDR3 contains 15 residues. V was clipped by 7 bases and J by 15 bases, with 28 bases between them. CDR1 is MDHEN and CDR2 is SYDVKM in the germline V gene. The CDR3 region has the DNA TGTGCCAGCATCGTAGGGGGGTTGGGGCACAATGATCGGTTCTTC. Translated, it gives CASIVGGLGHNDRFF.

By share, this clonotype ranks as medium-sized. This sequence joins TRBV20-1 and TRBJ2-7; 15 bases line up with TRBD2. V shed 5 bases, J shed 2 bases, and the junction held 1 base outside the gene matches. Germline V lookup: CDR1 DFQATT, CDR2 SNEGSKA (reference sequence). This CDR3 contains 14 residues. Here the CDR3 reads CSAGLAGGPYEQYF. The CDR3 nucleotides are TGCAGTGCTGGACTAGCGGGGGGGCCCTACGAGCAGTACTTC.

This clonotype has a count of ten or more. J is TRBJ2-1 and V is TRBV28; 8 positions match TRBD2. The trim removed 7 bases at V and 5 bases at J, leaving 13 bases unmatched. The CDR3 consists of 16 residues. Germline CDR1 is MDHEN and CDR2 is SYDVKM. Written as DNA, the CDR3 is TGTGCCAGCAACGAGATGGGGCGGGGGGAAAACAATGAGCAGTTCTTC. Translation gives CASNEMGRGENNEQFF.

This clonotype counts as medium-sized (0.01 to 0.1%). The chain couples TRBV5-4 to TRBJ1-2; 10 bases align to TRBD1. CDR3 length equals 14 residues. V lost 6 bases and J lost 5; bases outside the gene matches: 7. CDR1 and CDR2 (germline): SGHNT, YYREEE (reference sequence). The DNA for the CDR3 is TGTGCCAGCAACACGGACAGGGGGGGGTATGGCTACACCTTC. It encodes CASNTDRGGYGYTF. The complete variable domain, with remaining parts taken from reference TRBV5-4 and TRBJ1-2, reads ETGVTQSPTHLIKTRGQQVTLRCSSQSGHNTVSWYQQALGQGPQFIFQYYREEENGRGNFPPRFSGLQFPNYSSELNVNALELDDSALYLCASNTDRGGYGYTFGSGTRLTVV.

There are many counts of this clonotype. Here the CDR3 reads CASSDRTGGTDTQYF. The CDR3 region has the DNA TGTGCCAGCAGTGACCGGACAGGGGGCACAGATACGCAGTATTTT. The chain couples TRBV6-4 to TRBJ2-3, with TRBD1 identical over 9 bases. J was trimmed by 1 base and V by 2 bases; bases with no gene match: 1. From germline, CDR1 is MRHNA and CDR2 SNTAGT. CDR3 length: 15 amino acids.